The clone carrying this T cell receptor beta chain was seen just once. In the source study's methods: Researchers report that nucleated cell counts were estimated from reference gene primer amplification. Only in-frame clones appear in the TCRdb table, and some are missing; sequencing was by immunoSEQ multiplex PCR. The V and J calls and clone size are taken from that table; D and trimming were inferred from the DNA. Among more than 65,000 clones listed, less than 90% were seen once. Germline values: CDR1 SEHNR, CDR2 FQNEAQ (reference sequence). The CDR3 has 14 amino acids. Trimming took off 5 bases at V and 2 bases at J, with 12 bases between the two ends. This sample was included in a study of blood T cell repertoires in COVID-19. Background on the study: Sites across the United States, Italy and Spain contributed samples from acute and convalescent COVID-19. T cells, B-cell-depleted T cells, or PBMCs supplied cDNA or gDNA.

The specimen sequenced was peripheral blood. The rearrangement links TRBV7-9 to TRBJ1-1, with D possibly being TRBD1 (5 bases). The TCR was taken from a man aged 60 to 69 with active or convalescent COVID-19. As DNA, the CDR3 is TGTGCCAGCAGCCTCGGACACATAAACACTGAAGCTTTCTTT. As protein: CASSLGHINTEAFF.